One sample yielded the 27 T cell receptor beta chains listed below, sequenced in a study of T cell responses to AZD1222 COVID-19 vaccine. Only in-frame clones appear in the TCRdb table, and some are missing; sequencing was by immunoSEQ multiplex PCR. The sample lists 80,000 or so clones, approximately 90% occurring once. Source: peripheral blood, taken 28 days after the second AZD1222 dose. These TCRs come from an adult who received the AZD1222 COVID-19 vaccine.

J is TRBJ1-4 and V is TRBV5-1; TRBD1 aligns across 8 bases. The V segment lost 3 bases and the J segment 2 bases; nucleotides outside the gene matches: 3. Germline values: CDR1 SGHRS, CDR2 YFSETQ. This CDR3 contains 15 residues. The CDR3, as DNA: TGCGCCAGCAGCTCTCAGGGGGCGACTAATGAAAAACTGTTTTTT. It translates to CASSSQGATNEKLFF.

The rearrangement links TRBV6-4 to TRBJ2-2; 7 positions match TRBD2. The CDR3 loop spans 16 amino acids. The germline gives CDR1 MRHNA, CDR2 SNTAGT. Losses at the gene ends were 2 bases for V and 1 base for J; bases not matched to a gene: 4. The CDR3 loop is CASSDGGGRNTGELFF. The CDR3 nucleotides read TGTGCCAGCAGTGACGGAGGCGGGAGGAACACCGGGGAGCTGTTTTTT.

The genes are TRBV25-1 and TRBJ1-1, with unresolved D. Germline values: CDR1 MGHDK, CDR2 SYGVNS. Trimming took 3 bases from V and 2 from J, leaving 16 bases between them. There are 16 residues in the CDR3. In DNA, the CDR3 is TGTGCCAGCAGTGAGTCCGGGGTAACAGCAAACACTGAAGCTTTCTTT. This gives the protein CASSESGVTANTEAFF.

This chain connects TRBV7-9 to TRBJ2-7; TRBD2 matches 12 bases. CDR1 and CDR2 from the germline V gene are SEHNR and FQNEAQ (reference sequence). This CDR3 has 15 amino acids. The V gene end was trimmed by 1 base and the J gene end by 7 bases; junction bases not matched to a gene: 5. The CDR3 nucleotides are TGTGCCAGCAGCTTAGGGACTAGCGGGACTAGAGAGCAGTACTTC. It yields the protein CASSLGTSGTREQYF.

This clone appeared once. The chain combines TRBV7-2 with TRBJ2-1; D call uncertain. The V end was cut by 0 bases, the J end by 6 bases, with 12 bases between. The CDR3 spans 15 residues. In germline, CDR1 is SGHTA, CDR2 FQGNSA. The CDR3 loop is CASSLAPGGSNEQFF. CDR3 DNA: TGTGCCAGCAGCTTAGCTCCAGGTGGAAGCAATGAGCAGTTCTTC.

The J gene is TRBJ1-2, the V gene TRBV6-5; D not resolved. The germline V gene encodes CDR1 MNHEY and CDR2 SVGAGI. The CDR3 is 13 amino acids. The V end was cut by 5 bases, the J end by 2 bases, with 9 bases between. The CDR3 sequence is CASSRTANYGYTF. The CDR3 DNA reads as TGTGCCAGCAGTCGTACCGCGAACTATGGCTACACCTTC.

V and J are TRBV7-9 and TRBJ1-6, with a tentative D call TRBD1 (5 bases). This CDR3 is 18 amino acids long. Looked up from germline, CDR1 is SEHNR and CDR2 is FQNEAQ (reference sequence). Deletions cut 7 bases from V and 4 bases from J, with 23 bases between. The CDR3 DNA reads as TGTGCCAGCATCAAATTTAACATGAGGACAAAATATAATTCACCCCTCCACTTT. As protein: CASIKFNMRTKYNSPLHF.

J is TRBJ2-7 and V is TRBV7-2; 12 bases map to TRBD1. V trimming: 3 bases; J trimming: 5 bases; junction bases outside the gene matches: 5. Germline-derived CDR1 and CDR2 are SGHTA and FQGNSA. CDR3 size: 15 residues. The CDR3 reads CASSFGTGGFDEQYF. The DNA of the CDR3 is TGTGCCAGCAGCTTTGGGACAGGGGGCTTCGACGAGCAGTACTTC.

The chain is built from TRBV5-1 and TRBJ2-7; D gene unclear. Germline-derived CDR1 and CDR2 are SGHRS and YFSETQ. Trimming removed 0 bases at V and 7 bases at J, with 11 bases between. There are 13 residues in the CDR3. CDR3 bases: TGCGCCAGCAGCTTGGCCCTGGTTGGGGAGCAGTACTTC. Encoded protein: CASSLALVGEQYF.

The V gene is TRBV11-3, the J gene TRBJ2-6, with TRBD1 matching 8 bases. This CDR3 region has 19 residues. From germline, CDR1 is SGHNT and CDR2 YENEEA. V was pared by 5 bases and J by 3 bases, with 15 bases of the junction left unmatched. CDR3 residues: CASSKGVGQGAYGANVLTF. The CDR3 region has the DNA TGTGCCAGCAGCAAAGGGGTCGGCCAGGGGGCGTATGGGGCCAACGTCCTGACTTTC.

The chain combines TRBV28 with TRBJ1-5; D ambiguous. The V gene's germline CDR1 is MDHEN and CDR2 SYDVKM. This CDR3 contains 12 residues. V dropped 3 bases and J dropped 5 bases, with 5 bases sitting between them. As DNA, the CDR3 is TGTGCCAGCAGTTTCATTTATCAGCCCCAGCATTTT. Translation gives CASSFIYQPQHF.

CDR3 coding DNA: TGTGCCAGCACCCCCGGGTGGGCTAGCGGAAGGAGGGCAGAGACCCAGTACTTC. Amino acids: CASTPGWASGRRAETQYF. V is TRBV11-3 and J is TRBJ2-5, with 7 bases fitting TRBD2. V trimming: 7 bases; J trimming: 4 bases; junction bases outside the gene matches: 21. From germline, CDR1 is SGHNT and CDR2 YENEEA. The CDR3 covers 18 residues.

The chain couples TRBV19 to TRBJ2-1, with unresolved D. Trimming left V 6 bases short and J 6 bases short, with 12 bases between. CDR1 and CDR2 (germline): LNHDA, SQIVND (reference sequence). CDR3 length: 13 amino acids. The DNA for the CDR3 is TGTGCCAGTAGCACTGGGGTGGGCAATGAGCAGTTCTTC. This gives the protein CASSTGVGNEQFF.

V gene TRBV5-4 combines with J gene TRBJ1-2; 7 bases line up with TRBD1. V was pared by 6 bases and J by 2 bases, with 7 bases of the junction left unmatched. The germline CDR1 and CDR2 sequences are SGHNT and YYREEE (reference sequence). The CDR3 consists of 14 residues. The CDR3: CASTPGGKNYGYTF. The CDR3 nucleotides read TGTGCCAGCACACCAGGGGGTAAAAACTATGGCTACACCTTC.

The chain joins TRBV5-3 to TRBJ2-1, with D possibly called TRBD1 or TRBD2 (6 bases each). Being an ORF, TRBV5-3 has a function that is uncertain. V lost 10 bases and J lost 7, with 18 bases in between. The CDR3 runs to 13 residues. As DNA, the CDR3 is TGTGCCTGGGATGGGGGGCCGGAAAATGAGCAGTTCTTC. Amino acids: CAWDGGPENEQFF.

In regard to this clone: An end of the junction does not agree with germline; a read error may underlie this. J is TRBJ2-7 and V is TRBV27, with unresolved D. The CDR3 extends over 13 amino acids. Looked up from germline, CDR1 is MNHEY and CDR2 is SMNVEV (reference sequence). CDR3 residues: CVSRNSQQYEQYF. The CDR3 coding sequence is TGTGTCAGCAGGAACTCACAGCAGTACGAGCAGTACTTC.

The chain has TRBV11-3 and TRBJ2-7; 11 nucleotides align to TRBD1. Germline assignment: CDR1 SGHNT and CDR2 YENEEA. This CDR3 has 17 residues. The V and J ends lost 0 bases and 0 bases, in that order; junction bases with no gene match: 4. The CDR3 loop is CASSLDVGTGGSYEQYF. CDR3 nucleotide sequence: TGTGCCAGCAGCTTAGATGTTGGGACAGGGGGCTCCTACGAGCAGTACTTC.

This clone has only one observation. This chain uses TRBV30 with TRBJ2-3; no definite D call. The V gene's germline CDR1 is GTSNPN and CDR2 SVGIG (reference sequence). This CDR3 region has 10 residues. The V end was cut by 2 bases, the J end by 5 bases, with 2 bases between. The CDR3 DNA is TGTGCCTGGAGTAAAGATACGCAGTATTTT. Protein: CAWSKDTQYF.

The rearrangement joins TRBV2 to TRBJ2-7, with 8 bases that match TRBD1. This CDR3 spans 14 amino acids. The V gene end was trimmed by 8 bases and the J gene end by 5 bases; junction bases not matched to a gene: 11. Germline V lookup: CDR1 SNHLY, CDR2 FYNNEI. CDR3 sequence (DNA): TGTGCCAGCCGGACAGGGTCTGGCAACGACGAGCAGTACTTC. Protein product: CASRTGSGNDEQYF. Variable domain in full (rest from reference TRBV2 and TRBJ2-7): EPEVTQTPSHQVTQMGQEVILRCVPISNHLYFYWYRQILGQKVEFLVSFYNNEISEKSEIFDDQFSVERPDGSNFTLKIRSTKLEDSAMYFCASRTGSGNDEQYFGPGTRLTVT.

DNA of the CDR3: TGCGCCAGCCGGGATCCTCCGGCCGGGGAGCTGTTTTTT. This codes for CASRDPPAGELFF. This chain links TRBV5-1 with TRBJ2-2; a possible D gene is TRBD2 (5 bases). Germline CDR1 is SGHRS and CDR2 is YFSETQ. V shed 7 bases and J shed 6 bases, with 13 bases lying between them. The CDR3 consists of 13 residues.

The chain couples TRBV6-4 to TRBJ2-1; tentatively, D is TRBD1 or TRBD2 (5 bases each). The CDR3 runs to 14 residues. Trimming stripped 6 bases from V and 1 base from J, with 10 bases between. Germline V gives CDR1 MRHNA, CDR2 SNTAGT. The CDR3 DNA sequence: TGTGCCAGCAGCCGGGACCCATCCTACAATGAGCAGTTCTTC. Protein product: CASSRDPSYNEQFF.

The rearrangement joins TRBV2 to TRBJ2-1, with 7 bases aligning to TRBD1. CDR1 is SNHLY, CDR2 FYNNEI, per germline. V lost 8 bases to trimming and J lost 0 bases; unmatched junction nucleotides: 10. CDR3 size: 16 residues. The CDR3 DNA sequence: TGTGCCAGCCGAGCCCTGGCAGGGGGCTCCTACAATGAGCAGTTCTTC. This encodes CASRALAGGSYNEQFF.

J is TRBJ2-2 and V is TRBV10-3; D is perhaps TRBD2 (5 bases). V was trimmed by 3 bases and J by 3 bases, leaving 14 bases between them. Per the germline V gene, CDR1 is ENHRY and CDR2 is SYGVKD. There are 16 residues in the CDR3. The CDR3 here is CAISDKSGADTGELFF. The CDR3 DNA follows: TGTGCCATCAGTGATAAGAGCGGAGCGGACACCGGGGAGCTGTTTTTT.

This chain joins TRBV28 and TRBJ2-7; 8 bases match TRBD2. CDR1 MDHEN and CDR2 SYDVKM come from the germline V gene. The junction had 12 bases not matched to a gene; V was cut back by 2 bases and J by 0 bases. CDR3 length equals 18 residues. In nucleotides, the CDR3 is TGTGCCAGCAGTTTACGAGCGGGAGCTTGGATTAGCTCCTACGAGCAGTACTTC. Translation gives CASSLRAGAWISSYEQYF.

A word on this clone: The identical CDR3 is also encoded by other nucleotide sequences in the sample. The V call is TRBV6-5, the J call TRBJ1-1; D perhaps matches TRBD1 (5 bases). This CDR3 is 13 amino acids long. Germline CDR1 MNHEY, CDR2 SVGAGI. Trimming left V 4 bases short and J 0 bases short, with 6 bases between. The CDR3 here is CASSSTVNTEAFF. CDR3 DNA sequence: TGTGCCAGCAGTTCGACAGTGAACACTGAAGCTTTCTTT.

The chain links TRBV5-3 to TRBJ1-6, with a tentative D call TRBD1 (5 bases). TRBV5-3 is assigned to the ORF class and has an uncertain function. The CDR3 extends over 14 amino acids. Trimming stripped 3 bases from V and 5 bases from J, with 9 bases between. The CDR3 DNA sequence: TGTGCCAGAAGCTCGGGGGGTGATAATTCACCCCTCCACTTT. The encoded protein is CARSSGGDNSPLHF.

The gene calls are TRBV3-1 (or the pseudogene TRBV3-2) and TRBJ1-2, with D perhaps TRBD1 (5 bases). V lost 3 bases to trimming and J lost 1 base, with 9 bases between them. The germline V gene encodes CDR1 LGHDT and CDR2 YNNKEL (reference sequence). This CDR3 is built from 14 residues. The chain's CDR3 is CASSHRDINYGYTF. The CDR3, as DNA: TGTGCCAGCAGCCACAGGGATATTAACTATGGCTACACCTTC.